These T cell receptor beta chains were read from a single sample in a study of blood T cell repertoires in COVID-19. Here immunoSEQ multiplex PCR was the method, and the copy in TCRdb shows in-frame clones only, minus some. The sample has about 130,000 clones, 70% to 90% seen once; the top ten hold approximately 3.3%. The specimen was peripheral blood. These receptors were taken from a woman aged 60-75 years with acute or convalescent COVID-19. CDR3s include the opening cysteine and the closing phenylalanine or tryptophan. The order of the fields is clone size, V gene, J gene, D gene, CDR3 protein, CDR3 DNA. A D gene is named only where the DNA matches it firmly. The size field is filled for only some rows; it gives once, few, many or a size class.

>.|TRBV7-2|TRBJ2-3|TRBD2
CASSLSGRDTDTQYF
TGTGCCAGCAGCCTTAGCGGGAGGGACACAGATACGCAGTATTTT
>.|TRBV9|TRBJ1-2|TRBD1
CASSALQGAAHGYTF
TGTGCCAGCAGCGCACTACAGGGGGCGGCTCATGGCTACACCTTC
>.|TRBV28|TRBJ1-5|TRBD1
CASRPGGAVQPQHF
TGTGCCAGCAGACCAGGGGGCGCGGTTCAGCCCCAGCATTTT
>.|TRBV18|TRBJ2-1|TRBD1
CASSPLRTGANNEQFF
TGTGCCAGCTCACCCCTTCGGACAGGAGCCAACAATGAGCAGTTCTTC
>.|TRBV19|TRBJ1-5|.
CASSEGQPQHF
TGTGCCAGTTCGGAGGGTCAGCCCCAGCATTTT
>.|TRBV4-1|TRBJ2-3|.
CASSQDRGDTQYF
TGCGCCAGCAGCCAAGACAGGGGTGATACGCAGTATTTT
>.|TRBV7-3|TRBJ2-3|TRBD2
CASSSSSGGGTDTQYF
TGTGCCAGCAGCTCTTCCAGCGGGGGGGGGACAGATACGCAGTATTTT
>.|TRBV9|TRBJ2-1|.
CASSVEAPANNEQFF
TGTGCCAGCAGCGTAGAAGCGCCTGCAAACAATGAGCAGTTCTTC
>.|TRBV19|TRBJ1-1|.
CASSRWGGEMNTEAFF
TGTGCCAGTAGCAGGTGGGGGGGGGAAATGAACACTGAAGCTTTCTTT
>few|TRBV7-9|TRBJ1-3|TRBD1
CASGDRALSGNTIYF
TGTGCCAGCGGCGACAGGGCCCTCTCTGGAAACACCATATATTTT
>once|TRBV7-9|TRBJ1-1|TRBD1
CASSRAAGTGVTEAFF
TGTGCCAGCAGTAGAGCAGCAGGGACAGGGGTCACTGAAGCTTTCTTT
>.|TRBV4-1|TRBJ1-1|.
CASSLTGNTEAFF
TGCGCCAGCAGCTTGACAGGGAACACTGAAGCTTTCTTT
>.|TRBV6-5|TRBJ1-6|.
CASTFGGAQNSPLHF
TGTGCCAGCACCTTCGGGGGGGCTCAAAATTCACCCCTCCACTTT
>.|TRBV5-1|TRBJ2-5|TRBD2
CASSLSGGQETQYF
TGCGCCAGCAGCTTGTCGGGGGGGCAAGAGACCCAGTACTTC
>.|TRBV9|TRBJ2-1|TRBD2
CASSAAGGPINEQFF
TGTGCCAGCAGCGCGGCGGGAGGCCCAATCAATGAGCAGTTCTTC
>once|TRBV5-1|TRBJ1-4|TRBD1
CASSLGQGGREKLFF
TGCGCCAGCAGCTTGGGACAGGGAGGCAGAGAAAAACTGTTTTTT
>.|TRBV18|TRBJ2-2|TRBD1
CASSPKQGTGELFF
TGTGCCAGCTCACCAAAACAGGGGACCGGGGAGCTGTTTTTT
>.|TRBV28|TRBJ1-5|TRBD1
CASSLMGRGFGNQPQHF
TGTGCCAGCAGTTTAATGGGCAGGGGGTTTGGCAATCAGCCCCAGCATTTT
>.|TRBV2|TRBJ1-3|.
CASSPTEPNPSGNTIYF
TGTGCCAGCAGTCCGACAGAACCGAACCCCTCTGGAAACACCATATATTTT
>.|TRBV6-2/TRBV6-3|TRBJ2-3|TRBD2
CASSLGLAGGADTQYF
TGTGCCAGCAGTTTGGGACTAGCGGGAGGTGCAGATACGCAGTATTTT
>.|TRBV3-1/TRBV3-2|TRBJ2-1|TRBD2
CASSQGTSETEEFF
TGTGCCAGCAGCCAGGGGACTAGCGAGACGGAGGAGTTCTTC
>.|TRBV15|TRBJ1-1|TRBD1
CATALTRQGGEAFF
TGTGCCACCGCCCTGACCAGACAGGGAGGTGAAGCTTTCTTT
>.|TRBV7-8|TRBJ2-7|TRBD2
CASSPRRLAGGPYEQYF
TGTGCCAGCAGCCCTCGCCGACTAGCGGGAGGCCCCTACGAGCAGTACTTC
>once|TRBV7-2|TRBJ1-4|.
CASSQQGTTNEKLFF
TGTGCCAGCAGCCAACAGGGAACAACTAATGAAAAACTGTTTTTT
>once|TRBV15|TRBJ2-3|TRBD2
CATRTGLAGGPETQYF
TGTGCCACCAGGACGGGACTAGCGGGAGGGCCCGAGACGCAGTATTTT
>.|TRBV2|TRBJ1-3|.
CASSDWAYSGNTIYF
TGTGCCAGCAGTGATTGGGCCTACTCTGGAAACACCATATATTTT